This T cell receptor beta chain was profiled in a study of blood T cells in healthy people across ages. Study results and limitations: Not knowing donor CMV status may have confounded expanded clonotype changes. Long-lived and aged donors differed, with more naive CD4+ cells and higher diversity in the long-lived.

This CDR3 contains 14 residues. CDR1 SEHNR and CDR2 FQNEAQ come from the germline V gene (reference sequence). About this clonotype itself: Its antigen is unidentified.

Alongside a J-beta primer mix, a sample-barcoded 5' primer served in a second PCR lasting roughly 6 to 12 cycles. TCRdb redid the calling of the 5' RACE reads with MiXCR, one entry per CDR3 protein. The sample shows roughly 560,000 distinct CDR3 sequences, 24% of them seen only once. Another study also made use of these data, one on T cells of mothers and their children.

The source material was blood. This clonotype was obtained from a boy aged 5-17 years in good health. V and J are TRBV7-9 and TRBJ2-5; D remains ambiguous. TRBJ2-1 explains the end of the DNA better; the J call may be wrong. The CDR3 loop is CASTSVGLANEQFF. CDR3 nucleotides: TGTGCCAGCACCTCAGTGGGCTTAGCCAATGAGCAGTTCTTC.